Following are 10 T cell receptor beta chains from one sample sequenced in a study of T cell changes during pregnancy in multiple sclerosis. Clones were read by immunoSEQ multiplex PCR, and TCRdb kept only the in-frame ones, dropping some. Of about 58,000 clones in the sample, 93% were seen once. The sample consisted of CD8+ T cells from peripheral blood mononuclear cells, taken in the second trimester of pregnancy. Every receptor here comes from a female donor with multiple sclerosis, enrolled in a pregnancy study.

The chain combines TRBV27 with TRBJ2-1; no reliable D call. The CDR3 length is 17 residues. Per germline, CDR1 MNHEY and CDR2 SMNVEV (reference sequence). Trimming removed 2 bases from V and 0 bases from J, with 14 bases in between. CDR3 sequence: CASSLAPLSDSYNEQFF. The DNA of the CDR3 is TGTGCCAGCAGTTTAGCCCCACTGAGCGACTCCTACAATGAGCAGTTCTTC.

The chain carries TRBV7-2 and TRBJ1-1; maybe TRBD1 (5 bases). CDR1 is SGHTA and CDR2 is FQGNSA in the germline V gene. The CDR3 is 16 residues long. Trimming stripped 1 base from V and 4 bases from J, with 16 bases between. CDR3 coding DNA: TGTGCCAGCAGCTTAGTGGGGGACTATAGGGGCACTGAAGCTTTCTTT. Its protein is CASSLVGDYRGTEAFF.

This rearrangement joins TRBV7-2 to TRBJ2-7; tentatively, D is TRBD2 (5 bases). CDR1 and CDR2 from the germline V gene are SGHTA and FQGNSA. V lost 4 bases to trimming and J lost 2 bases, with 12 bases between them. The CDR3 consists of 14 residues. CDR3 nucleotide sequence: TGTGCCAGCAGCTCCGACTACTCCCCCTACGAGCAGTACTTC. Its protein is CASSSDYSPYEQYF.

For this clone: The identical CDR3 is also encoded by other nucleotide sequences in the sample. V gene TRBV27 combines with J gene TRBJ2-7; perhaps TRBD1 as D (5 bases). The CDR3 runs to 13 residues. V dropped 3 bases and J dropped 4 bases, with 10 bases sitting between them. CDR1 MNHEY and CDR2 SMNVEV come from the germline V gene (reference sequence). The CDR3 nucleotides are TGTGCCAGCAGTTTCGGGCAGGGTTACGAGCAGTACTTC. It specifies CASSFGQGYEQYF.

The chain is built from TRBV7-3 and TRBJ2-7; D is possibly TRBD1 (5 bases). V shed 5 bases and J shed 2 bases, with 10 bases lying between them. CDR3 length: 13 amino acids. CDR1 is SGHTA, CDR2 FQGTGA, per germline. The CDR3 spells CASSPGRAYEQYF. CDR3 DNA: TGTGCCAGCAGCCCGGGCAGGGCCTACGAGCAGTACTTC. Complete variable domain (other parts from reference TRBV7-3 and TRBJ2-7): GAGVSQTPSNKVTEKGKYVELRCDPISGHTALYWYRQSLGQGPEFLIYFQGTGAADDSGLPNDRFFAVRPEGSVSTLKIQRTERGDSAVYLCASSPGRAYEQYFGPGTRLTVT.

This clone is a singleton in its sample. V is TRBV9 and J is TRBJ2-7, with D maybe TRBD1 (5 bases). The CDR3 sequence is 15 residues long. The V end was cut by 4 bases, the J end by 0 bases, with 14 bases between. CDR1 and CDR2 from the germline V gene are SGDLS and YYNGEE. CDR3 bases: TGTGCCAGCAGCCCTACGTCCAGGGACTCCTACGAGCAGTACTTC. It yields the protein CASSPTSRDSYEQYF.

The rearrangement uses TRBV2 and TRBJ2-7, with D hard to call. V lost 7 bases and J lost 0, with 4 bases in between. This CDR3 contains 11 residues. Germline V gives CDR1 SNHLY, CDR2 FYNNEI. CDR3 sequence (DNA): TGTGCCAGCACGAGCTCCTACGAGCAGTACTTC. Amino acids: CASTSSYEQYF.

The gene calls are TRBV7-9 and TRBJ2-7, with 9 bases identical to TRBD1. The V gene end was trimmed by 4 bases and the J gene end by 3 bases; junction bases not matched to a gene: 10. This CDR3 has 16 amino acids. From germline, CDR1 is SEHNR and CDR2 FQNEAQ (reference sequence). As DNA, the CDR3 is TGTGCCAGCAGCTCGAAACTTCTGACAGGGGGCTACGAGCAGTACTTC. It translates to CASSSKLLTGGYEQYF.

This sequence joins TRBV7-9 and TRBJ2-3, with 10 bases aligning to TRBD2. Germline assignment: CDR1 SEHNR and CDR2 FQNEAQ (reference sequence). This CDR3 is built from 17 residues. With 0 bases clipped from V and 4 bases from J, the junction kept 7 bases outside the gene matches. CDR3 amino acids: CASSLAQSGGGSDTQYF. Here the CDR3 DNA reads TGTGCCAGCAGCTTAGCGCAGAGCGGGGGGGGGTCAGATACGCAGTATTTT.

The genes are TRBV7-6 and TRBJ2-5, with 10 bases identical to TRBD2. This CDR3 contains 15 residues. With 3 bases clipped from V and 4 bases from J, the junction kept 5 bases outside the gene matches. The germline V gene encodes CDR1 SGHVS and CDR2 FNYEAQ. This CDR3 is CASSLASGSGETQYF. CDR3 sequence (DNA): TGTGCCAGCAGCTTGGCTAGCGGGAGTGGAGAGACCCAGTACTTC.